The count of the clone carrying this T cell receptor (beta chain) is one. The data originate from a study of blood T cell repertoires in COVID-19. The V end lost 4 bases, the J end lost 6 bases, and 17 bases lay between the germline ends. The CDR3 is 16 residues long. CDR1 SGHRS and CDR2 YFSETQ come from the germline V gene. In the authors' methods: Amplification of reference gene primers was used by the study to estimate nucleated cell counts. Data came from immunoSEQ multiplex PCR; TCRdb stores just in-frame clones and leaves some out. The D gene and trimming were derived from the DNA, and the V and J assignments and clone size from that table. The sample has under 200,000 clones; about 87% are singletons.

Input material: peripheral blood. V and J are TRBV5-1 and TRBJ1-6; D is perhaps TRBD1 (6 bases). The receptor's source is a woman over 75 with COVID-19, enrolled during active disease. The CDR3 is CASSREQGSSNSPLHF. DNA for the CDR3: TGCGCCAGCAGCCGAGAACAGGGCTCTAGTAATTCACCCCTCCACTTT. Supplemented by reference TRBV5-1 and TRBJ1-6, the full variable domain reads KAGVTQTPRYLIKTRGQQVTLSCSPISGHRSVSWYQQTPGQGLQFLFEYFSETQRNKGNFPGRFSGRQFSNSRSEMNVSTLELGDSALYLCASSREQGSSNSPLHFGNGTRLTVT.